These 17 T cell receptor beta chains were all obtained from the same sample, sequenced in a study of healthy donors' naive CD4 and CD8 T cells (dated by TCRdb to about 2015). These reads were obtained on a 454 GS FLX Titanium. A previously published linear amplification protocol was used to build TCR libraries from about 500 ng of total RNA. TCRdb took the public reads, trimmed them with fastp at Q25, ran MiXCR for clone calling and kept in-frame beta chains. Under each unique CDR3 protein, matching rows form one entry showing the most common genes and DNA. The sample profile shows around 200,000 distinct CDR3 sequences; over 60% of them were found once. Of the sample, 2% to 2.5% falls within the top ten clones. Material: naive CD4+ and CD8+ T cells sorted from blood, pooled from several donors. What this sample's cell subset or site label stands for: FACS-sorted naive CD4+ (CD45RO-CD45RA+) and naive CD8+ (CD45RA+CD27bright) T cells. Every receptor here comes from a pool of human donors in good health; the sample pools cells from several healthy donors.

J is TRBJ1-1 and V is TRBV19; 7 nucleotides match TRBD1. The CDR3 runs 13 residues. Germline V lookup: CDR1 LNHDA, CDR2 SQIVND (reference sequence). J lost 5 bases, V lost 5 bases, and 5 bases had no gene match. The CDR3 nucleotides are TGTGCCAGTAGTCTTACAGGGGTGACTGAAGCTTTCTTT. Translated, it gives CASSLTGVTEAFF.

The V and J genes are TRBV12-3 or TRBV12-4 and TRBJ1-2; the D is unclear. V dropped 3 bases and J dropped 1 base, with 6 bases sitting between them. CDR3 size: 13 residues. The CDR3 loop is CASSLGSNYGYTF. CDR3 sequence (DNA): TGTGCCAGCAGTTTGGGCAGTAACTATGGCTACACCTTC.

V usage is TRBV29-1 and J usage is TRBJ1-1; D remains ambiguous. Germline V gives CDR1 SQVTM, CDR2 ANQGSEA. The germline V and J ends were trimmed by 3 bases and 4 bases, with 6 bases remaining between them. The CDR3 consists of 11 residues. CDR3 residues: CSVDYITEAFF. CDR3 coding DNA: TGCAGCGTTGACTATATCACTGAAGCTTTCTTT.

CDR3 sequence reads: CASSGLGTSAIYEQYF. CDR3 nucleotide sequence: TGTGCCAGCAGTGGACTCGGGACTAGCGCCATCTACGAGCAGTACTTC. The rearrangement links TRBV6-2 or TRBV6-3 to TRBJ2-7; 10 bases agree with TRBD2. The germline gives CDR1 MNHEY, CDR2 SVGEGT. This CDR3 comprises 16 residues. J gave up 3 bases and V 5 bases, and 10 bases lay outside the gene matches.

This clonotype appeared a few times. The gene calls are TRBV5-6 and TRBJ1-1, with TRBD1 as a possible D gene (6 bases). The germline gives CDR1 SGHDT, CDR2 YYEEEE. The V gene lost 5 bases and the J gene lost 4 bases, with 9 bases spanning the gap. The CDR3 has 12 amino acids. The CDR3 loop is CASRGAATEAFF. The CDR3 DNA is TGTGCCAGCAGGGGGGCTGCCACTGAAGCTTTCTTT.

The genes are TRBV6-6 and TRBJ2-7, with 8 bases that match TRBD1. J was trimmed by 4 bases and V by 6 bases; bases with no gene match: 5. The CDR3 spans 13 residues. Per germline, CDR1 MNHNY and CDR2 SVGAGI (reference sequence). CDR3 region: CASRQGEEYEQYF. In nucleotides, the CDR3 is TGTGCCAGCAGACAGGGGGAGGAATACGAGCAGTACTTC.

The chain combines TRBV30 with TRBJ1-2, with D uncertain. The CDR3 spans 15 residues. V lost 0 bases and J lost 6, with 17 bases in between. Germline V gene lookup returns CDR1 GTSNPN and CDR2 SVGIG (reference sequence). The CDR3 loop is CAWSVSEYLQDGYTF. For the CDR3, the DNA is TGTGCCTGGAGTGTATCAGAATATCTTCAGGATGGCTACACCTTC.

CDR3 sequence (DNA): TGCGCCAGCAGCCAGATGGGGAGCTCCTACGAGCAGTACTTC. Translating it yields CASSQMGSSYEQYF. The chain uses TRBV4-3 and TRBJ2-7, with TRBD2 as a possible D gene (5 bases). Trimming left V 3 bases short and J 0 bases short, with 9 bases between. Germline lookup yields CDR1 LGHNA and CDR2 YSLEER. The CDR3 covers 14 residues.

The rearrangement uses TRBV12-3 or TRBV12-4 and TRBJ1-3; D call uncertain. The CDR3 loop spans 13 amino acids. Trimming removed 7 bases at V and 0 bases at J, with 7 bases between. CDR3 residues: CASTRPSGNTIYF. The CDR3 coding sequence is TGTGCCAGCACCCGACCCTCTGGAAACACCATATATTTT.

The V and J genes are TRBV4-3 and TRBJ2-1; TRBD1 matches 7 bases. The ends lost 2 bases at V and 6 bases at J; junction bases unmatched: 1. Germline V CDR1 and CDR2: LGHNA, YSLEER. This CDR3 comprises 13 residues. CDR3 sequence (DNA): TGCGCCAGCAGCCAAACAGGGGCCAATGAGCAGTTCTTC. It encodes CASSQTGANEQFF.

The V and J genes are TRBV29-1 and TRBJ2-7; the D is unclear. V gave up 4 bases and J gave up 3 bases, with 16 bases separating them. Germline loops: CDR1 SQVTM, CDR2 ANQGSEA. CDR3 length: 14 amino acids. The CDR3 region has the DNA TGCAGCGTTGTCGATAGGGTGGTGGGCTACGAGCAGTACTTC. It codes for CSVVDRVVGYEQYF.

V usage is TRBV29-1 and J usage is TRBJ1-2; TRBD1 agrees at 9 bases. Trimming removed 5 bases from V and 6 bases from J; junction bases left unmatched: 7. Germline assignment: CDR1 SQVTM and CDR2 ANQGSEA. This CDR3 has 13 amino acids. The CDR3 loop is CSVLGTGWDGYTF. CDR3 nucleotide sequence: TGCAGCGTTCTCGGGACAGGGTGGGATGGCTACACCTTC.

V gene TRBV4-3 combines with J gene TRBJ2-1; D unclear. Germline assignment: CDR1 LGHNA and CDR2 YSLEER. This CDR3 is 12 amino acids long. Trimming pared 3 bases from V and 8 bases from J, leaving 8 bases between. The CDR3 is CASSHMSDEQFF. The CDR3 DNA reads TGCGCCAGCAGCCATATGAGCGATGAGCAGTTCTTC.

The chain couples TRBV5-5 to TRBJ2-3; TRBD2 might be the D (5 bases). Germline loops: CDR1 SGHKS, CDR2 YYEKEE (reference sequence). V lost 4 bases and J 4 bases, leaving 10 bases between the germline ends. This CDR3 is 13 amino acids long. CDR3 nucleotide sequence: TGTGCCAGCAGCCTCCCGGGGTCAGATACGCAGTATTTT. Protein product: CASSLPGSDTQYF. The variable domain in full, completed from reference TRBV5-5 and TRBJ2-3, reads DAGVTQSPTHLIKTRGQQVTLRCSPISGHKSVSWYQQVLGQGPQFIFQYYEKEERGRGNFPDRFSARQFPNYSSELNVNALLLGDSALYLCASSLPGSDTQYFGPGTRLTVL.

This clonotype was counted between two and nine times. The V gene is TRBV29-1, the J gene TRBJ1-2; 10 nucleotides agree with TRBD1. Germline lookup yields CDR1 SQVTM and CDR2 ANQGSEA. The V gene end was trimmed by 3 bases and the J gene end by 2 bases; junction bases not matched to a gene: 0. CDR3 length: 13 residues. CDR3 protein: CSVETGGNYGYTF. In nucleotides, the CDR3 is TGCAGCGTTGAGACAGGGGGCAACTATGGCTACACCTTC.

This chain links TRBV6-2 or TRBV6-3 with TRBJ2-1, with 8 bases identical to TRBD1. Germline V gene lookup returns CDR1 MNHEY and CDR2 SVGEGT. This CDR3 is 12 amino acids long. V shed 9 bases and J 10 bases; nucleotides not matched to a gene: 8. The chain's CDR3 is CASKDRVDEQFF. CDR3 DNA: TGTGCCAGTAAGGACAGGGTGGACGAGCAGTTCTTC.

The chain employs TRBV29-1 and TRBJ1-3, with TRBD1 as a possible D gene (5 bases). Germline lookup yields CDR1 SQVTM and CDR2 ANQGSEA. V was pared by 8 bases and J by 2 bases, with 19 bases between. The CDR3 totals 15 residues. The CDR3 region has the DNA TGCAGCCACAGCGGGGCGGGAGGGACTGGAAACACCATATATTTT. This sequence encodes CSHSGAGGTGNTIYF.